A single sample gave rise to the 9 T cell receptor beta chains below, sequenced in a study of blood T cell repertoires in COVID-19. Using immunoSEQ multiplex PCR, the repertoire was profiled, and TCRdb retains in-frame clones only, with some absent. The sample holds more than 200,000 clones, more than 85% seen once. The specimen was PBMCs or T cells enriched from blood (not recorded which). These receptors were obtained from a woman under 40 who had recovered from COVID-19.

This clone has only one observation. This chain uses TRBV28 with TRBJ2-3, with 7 nucleotides matching TRBD2. The V gene's germline CDR1 is MDHEN and CDR2 SYDVKM. J was trimmed by 0 bases and V by 7 bases; bases with no gene match: 13. There are 17 residues in the CDR3. CDR3 residues: CASTQRHLAASTDTQYF. The CDR3, as DNA: TGTGCCAGCACCCAGAGGCATCTAGCGGCTAGCACAGATACGCAGTATTTT.

The chain carries TRBV4-1 and TRBJ1-5; D perhaps matches TRBD1 (6 bases). Looked up from germline, CDR1 is MGHRA and CDR2 is YSYEKL. V was trimmed by 0 bases and J by 7 bases, leaving 16 bases between them. The CDR3 is 16 amino acids. DNA for the CDR3: TGCGCCAGCAGCCAAGACTCCGCACAGGGTAACCAGCCCCAGCATTTT. This sequence encodes CASSQDSAQGNQPQHF.

The gene calls are TRBV11-2 and TRBJ2-3; D gene ambiguous. The CDR3 spans 14 residues. Deletions cut 3 bases from V and 4 bases from J, with 11 bases between. Germline V CDR1 and CDR2: SGHAT, FQNNGV. CDR3 DNA sequence: TGTGCCAGCAGCTTTTTGTCCACGGCAGATACGCAGTATTTT. This gives the protein CASSFLSTADTQYF.

V and J are TRBV28 and TRBJ2-5; D remains ambiguous. Germline-derived CDR1 and CDR2 are MDHEN and SYDVKM. Trimming took 6 bases from V and 2 from J, leaving 7 bases between them. CDR3 length: 12 amino acids. CDR3 sequence reads: CASRAPQETQYF. CDR3 bases: TGTGCCAGCAGGGCACCGCAAGAGACCCAGTACTTC.

The chain employs TRBV28 and TRBJ2-1; D ambiguous. The ends were cut back, 2 bases at V and 7 bases at J, with 15 bases in the middle. CDR1 MDHEN and CDR2 SYDVKM come from the germline V gene. CDR3 length: 15 residues. The DNA of the CDR3 is TGTGCCAGCAGTTTACTTGGGTCGGGTTTTAATGAGCAGTTCTTC. Its protein is CASSLLGSGFNEQFF.

V is TRBV9 and J is TRBJ2-2, with a possible D match to TRBD2 (5 bases). CDR3 length: 15 residues. The V gene lost 2 bases and the J gene lost 6 bases, with 14 bases spanning the gap. Germline V lookup: CDR1 SGDLS, CDR2 YYNGEE. The CDR3 loop reads CASSVDPSSAGELFF. The CDR3 coding sequence is TGTGCCAGCAGCGTCGATCCTAGTAGCGCCGGGGAGCTGTTTTTT. The full variable domain, with the rest looked up from reference TRBV9 and TRBJ2-2, is DSGVTQTPKHLITATGQRVTLRCSPRSGDLSVYWYQQSLDQGLQFLIQYYNGEERAKGNILERFSAQQFPDLHSELNLSSLELGDSALYFCASSVDPSSAGELFFGEGSRLTVL.

The chain combines TRBV18 with TRBJ1-2; D not resolved. CDR3 length: 14 residues. Looked up from germline, CDR1 is KGHSH and CDR2 is LQKENI. With 2 bases removed from V and 5 bases from J, the gap between germline ends came to 12 bases. The CDR3 DNA is TGTGCCAGCTCACCAACAGCCGAACGTTATGGCTACACCTTC. Translated, it gives CASSPTAERYGYTF.

This chain connects TRBV4-1 to TRBJ2-7; a weak D match, TRBD1 (6 bases). The germline V gene has CDR1 MGHRA and CDR2 YSYEKL. Trimming took off 0 bases at V and 11 bases at J, with 14 bases between the two ends. This CDR3 is built from 13 residues. The chain's CDR3 is CASSQEGVAGEYF. Written as DNA, the CDR3 is TGCGCCAGCAGCCAAGAAGGGGTGGCAGGGGAGTACTTC.

This chain links TRBV11-3 with TRBJ2-2; D unresolved. Trimming removed 7 bases from V and 2 bases from J, with 8 bases in between. Per germline, CDR1 SGHNT and CDR2 YENEEA. CDR3 size: 13 residues. The CDR3 sequence is CASKAVNTGELFF. The CDR3 region has the DNA TGTGCCAGCAAGGCGGTCAACACCGGGGAGCTGTTTTTT.